This T cell receptor (beta chain) was found in a study of shared clonotypes between healthy human individuals. Overall study: For every donor, three CD4 naive, three CD4 memory, two CD8 naive and one CD8 memory plates were used.

Note on this clone: Its antigen is currently unknown.

Clones were read by immunoSEQ multiplex PCR, and TCRdb kept only the in-frame ones, dropping some. The table includes 1,500,000 or so clones, 95% to 97% detected once. CDR3 length: 14 amino acids. The trim removed 4 bases at V and 3 bases at J, leaving 4 bases unmatched. CDR1 and CDR2 (germline): LGHNA, YNFKEQ. Study findings and constraints: Among the subsets, naive ones generally showed larger estimated richness than memory ones.

This clonotype was sampled from a young man in good health. The V and J genes are TRBV4-2 and TRBJ2-7; 9 bases map to TRBD1. The sample comprised naive CD4+ T cells sorted from blood. Documented subset: CD45RA+ positively selected. CDR3 amino acids: CASSPGQGIYEQYF. CDR3 DNA: TGTGCCAGCAGCCCGGGACAGGGAATCTACGAGCAGTACTTC.